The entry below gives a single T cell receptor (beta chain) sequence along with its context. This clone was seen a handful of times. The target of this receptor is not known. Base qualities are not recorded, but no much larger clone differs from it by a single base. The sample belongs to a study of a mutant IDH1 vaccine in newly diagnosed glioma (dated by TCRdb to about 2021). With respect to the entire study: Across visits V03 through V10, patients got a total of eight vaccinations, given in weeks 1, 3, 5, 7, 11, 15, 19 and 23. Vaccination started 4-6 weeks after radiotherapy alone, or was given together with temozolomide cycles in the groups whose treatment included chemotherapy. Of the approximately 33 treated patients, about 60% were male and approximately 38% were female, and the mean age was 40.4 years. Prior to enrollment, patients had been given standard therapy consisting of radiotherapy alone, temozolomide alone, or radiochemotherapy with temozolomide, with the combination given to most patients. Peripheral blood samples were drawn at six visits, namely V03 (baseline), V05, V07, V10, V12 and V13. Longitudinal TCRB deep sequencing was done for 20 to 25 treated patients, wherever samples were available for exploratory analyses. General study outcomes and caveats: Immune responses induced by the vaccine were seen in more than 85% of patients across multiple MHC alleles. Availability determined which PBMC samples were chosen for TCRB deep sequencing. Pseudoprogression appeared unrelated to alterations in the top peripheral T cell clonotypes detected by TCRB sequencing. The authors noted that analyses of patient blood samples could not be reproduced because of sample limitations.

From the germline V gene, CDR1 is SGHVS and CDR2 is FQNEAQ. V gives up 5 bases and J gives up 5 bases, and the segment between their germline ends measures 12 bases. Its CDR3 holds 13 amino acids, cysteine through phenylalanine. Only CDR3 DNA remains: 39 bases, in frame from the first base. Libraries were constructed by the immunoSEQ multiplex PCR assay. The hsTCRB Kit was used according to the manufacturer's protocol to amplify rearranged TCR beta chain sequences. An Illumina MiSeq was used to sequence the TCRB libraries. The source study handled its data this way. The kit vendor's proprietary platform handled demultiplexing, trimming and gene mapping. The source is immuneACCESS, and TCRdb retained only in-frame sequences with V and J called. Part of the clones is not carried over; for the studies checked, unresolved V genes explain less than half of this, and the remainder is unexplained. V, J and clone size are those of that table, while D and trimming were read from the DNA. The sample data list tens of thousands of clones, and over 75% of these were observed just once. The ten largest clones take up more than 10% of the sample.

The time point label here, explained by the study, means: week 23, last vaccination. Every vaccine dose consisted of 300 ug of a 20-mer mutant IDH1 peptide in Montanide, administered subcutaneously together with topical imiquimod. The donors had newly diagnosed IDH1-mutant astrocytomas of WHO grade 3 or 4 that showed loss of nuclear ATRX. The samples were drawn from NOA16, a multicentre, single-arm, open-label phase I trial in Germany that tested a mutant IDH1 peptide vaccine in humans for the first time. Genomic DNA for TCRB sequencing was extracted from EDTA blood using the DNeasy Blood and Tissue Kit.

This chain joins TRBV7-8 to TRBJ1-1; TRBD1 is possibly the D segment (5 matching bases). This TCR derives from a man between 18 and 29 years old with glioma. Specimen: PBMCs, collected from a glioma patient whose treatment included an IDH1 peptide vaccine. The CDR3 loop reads CASSPQGGTEAFF. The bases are TGTGCCAGCAGCCCCCAGGGTGGTACTGAAGCTTTCTTT.